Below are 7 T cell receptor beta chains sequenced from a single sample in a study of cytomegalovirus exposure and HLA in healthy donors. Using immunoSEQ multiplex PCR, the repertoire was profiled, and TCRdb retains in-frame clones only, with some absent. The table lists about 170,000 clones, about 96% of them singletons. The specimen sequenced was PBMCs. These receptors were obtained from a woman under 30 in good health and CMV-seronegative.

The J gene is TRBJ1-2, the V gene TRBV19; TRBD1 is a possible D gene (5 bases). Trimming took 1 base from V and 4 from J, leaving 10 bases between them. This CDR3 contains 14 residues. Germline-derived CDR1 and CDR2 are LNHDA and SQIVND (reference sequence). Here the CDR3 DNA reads TGTGCCAGTAGTATAGTCTCGGACATCTATGGCTACACCTTC. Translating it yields CASSIVSDIYGYTF.

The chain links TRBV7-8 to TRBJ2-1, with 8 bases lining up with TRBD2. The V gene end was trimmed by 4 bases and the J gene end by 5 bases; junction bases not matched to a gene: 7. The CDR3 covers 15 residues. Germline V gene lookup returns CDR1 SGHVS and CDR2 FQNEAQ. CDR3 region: CASSSRPRGDNEQFF. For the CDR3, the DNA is TGTGCCAGCAGCTCCCGACCGCGGGGGGACAATGAGCAGTTCTTC.

The CDR3 DNA reads as TGTGCCAGCATGTGGGGCGCGGCAGGCACTGAAGCTTTCTTT. It yields the protein CASMWGAAGTEAFF. The chain joins TRBV2 to TRBJ1-1; D is perhaps TRBD1 (5 bases). Trimming shortened V by 7 bases and J by 4 bases, and 16 bases separated the two germline ends. The CDR3 is 14 residues long. Per germline, CDR1 SNHLY and CDR2 FYNNEI.

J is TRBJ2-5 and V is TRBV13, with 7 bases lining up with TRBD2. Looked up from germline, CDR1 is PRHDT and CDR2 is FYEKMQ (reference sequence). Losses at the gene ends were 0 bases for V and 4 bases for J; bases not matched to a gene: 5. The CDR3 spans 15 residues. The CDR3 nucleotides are TGTGCCAGCAGCTTAGGACGGACTAGAGGAGAGACCCAGTACTTC. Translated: CASSLGRTRGETQYF.

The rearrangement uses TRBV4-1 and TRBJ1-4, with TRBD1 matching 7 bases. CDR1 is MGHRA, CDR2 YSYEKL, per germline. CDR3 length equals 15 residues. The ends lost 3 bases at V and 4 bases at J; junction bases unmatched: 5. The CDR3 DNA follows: TGCGCCAGCAGCCACATACAGGGGAATAATGAAAAACTGTTTTTT. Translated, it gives CASSHIQGNNEKLFF.

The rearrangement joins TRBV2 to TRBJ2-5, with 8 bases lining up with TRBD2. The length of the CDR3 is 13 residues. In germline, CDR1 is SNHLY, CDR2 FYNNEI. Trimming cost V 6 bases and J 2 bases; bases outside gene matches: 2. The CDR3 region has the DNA TGTGCCAGCAGAGGGACTAGTCAAGAGACCCAGTACTTC. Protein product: CASRGTSQETQYF.

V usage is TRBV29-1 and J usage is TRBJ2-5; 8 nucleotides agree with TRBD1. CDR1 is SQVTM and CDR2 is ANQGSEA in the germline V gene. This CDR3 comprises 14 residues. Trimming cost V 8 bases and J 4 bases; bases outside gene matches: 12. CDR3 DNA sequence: TGCAGCTCCCAGGGGGCGTTGGTTGGAGAGACCCAGTACTTC. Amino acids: CSSQGALVGETQYF. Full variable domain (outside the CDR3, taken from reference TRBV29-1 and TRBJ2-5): SAVISQKPSRDICQRGTSLTIQCQVDSQVTMMFWYRQQPGQSLTLIATANQGSEATYESGFVIDKFPISRPNLTFSTLTVSNMSPEDSSIYLCSSQGALVGETQYFGPGTRLLVL.